This T cell receptor beta chain was sequenced during a study of shared clonotypes between healthy human individuals. The wider study: There were three CD4 naive, three CD4 memory, two CD8 naive and one CD8 memory plates per donor.

Study results and caveats: In having few donors, the study represented limited genetic and exposure-history diversity.

In the case of this clone: What it binds is unknown.

Caucasian adults residing in Nashville, Tennessee made up all the donors. V lost 1 base and J lost 3, with 13 bases in between. The CDR3 contains 15 residues. Germline V gene sequence: CDR1 SGHAT, CDR2 FQDESV (reference sequence). Each subset's genomic DNA was split evenly across several immunoSEQ plates. Sequencing was performed with immunoSEQ multiplex PCR; in TCRdb, only in-frame clones are kept and a portion is missing. The data contain 2,500,000 or so clones, just under 95% of them seen just once; the ten biggest clones take up approximately 0.4%. The chain has TRBV11-1 and TRBJ2-7, with D unclear. The sequence derives from a man between 18 and 29 years old in good health. Some clones in this sample may be carry-over from other donors' samples. The sample taken for sequencing was naive CD4+ T cells from PBMCs. Subset here: CD45RA+ positively selected. For the CDR3, the DNA is TGTGCCAGCAGCTTAGGGCATAATAGGTTCTACGAGCAGTACTTC. It translates to CASSLGHNRFYEQYF.